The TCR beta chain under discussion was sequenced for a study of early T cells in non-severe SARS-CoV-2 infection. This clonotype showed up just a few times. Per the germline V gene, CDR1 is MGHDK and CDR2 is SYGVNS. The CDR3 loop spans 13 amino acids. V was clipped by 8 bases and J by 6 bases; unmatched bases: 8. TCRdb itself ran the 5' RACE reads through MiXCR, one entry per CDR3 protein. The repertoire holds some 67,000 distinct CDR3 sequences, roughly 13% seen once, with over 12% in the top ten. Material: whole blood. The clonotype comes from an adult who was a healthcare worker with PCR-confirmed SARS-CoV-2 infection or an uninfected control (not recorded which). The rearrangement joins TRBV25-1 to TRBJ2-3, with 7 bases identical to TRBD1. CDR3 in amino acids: CASSGTASDTQYF. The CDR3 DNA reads TGTGCCAGCTCCGGGACAGCGAGTGATACGCAGTATTTT.